Here is one T cell receptor beta chain with its context. This sample was taken from a study of human T cells and chemical hapten exposure. J gave up 6 bases and V 0 bases, and 1 base lay outside the gene matches. The length of the CDR3 is 15 residues. Germline-derived CDR1 and CDR2 are KGHSH and LQKENI. Time point specified: patch test 2, 6 weeks after DPC sensitization. Indicated treatment: therapeutic diphenylcyclopropenone sensitization with weekly scalp DPC. One entry per CDR3 protein, called by TCRdb with MiXCR from the RACE reads. The sample yields approximately 84,000 distinct CDR3 sequences, under 14% seen once.

This receptor was obtained from a man younger than 35 with alopecia areata. Some clones in this sample may be carry-over from other donors' samples. V is TRBV18 and J is TRBJ2-1; the match to TRBD2 covers 11 bases. The sequencing here drew on whole blood, taken in connection with sensitization to the hapten diphenylcyclopropenone (DPC). CDR3 nucleotides: TGTGCCAGCTCACCACCTAGCGGGGGGGCCAATGAGCAGTTCTTC. It is translated as CASSPPSGGANEQFF.